Described below is a single TCR beta chain sequence and its context. The sample is drawn from a study of beta chain features in type 1 diabetes. All of the isolated RNA was reverse transcribed, so expressed TCRB transcripts were sequenced. The data were produced by immunoSEQ multiplex PCR, yet TCRdb's version contains in-frame clones alone and is incomplete. The data hold 120,000 to 150,000 clones, with under 60% observed a single time. V was clipped by 4 bases and J by 4 bases; unmatched bases: 10. Germline lookup yields CDR1 SGDLS and CDR2 YYNGEE. CDR3 length: 16 residues. Cells sorted by CD45RO/CCR7/CD25/CD127/CD95/CD27 comprised CD4+ naive, central memory, regulatory and stem cell-like memory cells.

The chain is built from TRBV9 and TRBJ2-1; 8 bases align to TRBD2. The sequenced sample consisted of Tregs from blood. The sequence derives from a young man in good health. The CDR3 is CASSPRSGGNYNEQFF. In DNA form, the CDR3 reads TGTGCCAGCAGCCCCAGGAGCGGGGGCAATTACAATGAGCAGTTCTTC.